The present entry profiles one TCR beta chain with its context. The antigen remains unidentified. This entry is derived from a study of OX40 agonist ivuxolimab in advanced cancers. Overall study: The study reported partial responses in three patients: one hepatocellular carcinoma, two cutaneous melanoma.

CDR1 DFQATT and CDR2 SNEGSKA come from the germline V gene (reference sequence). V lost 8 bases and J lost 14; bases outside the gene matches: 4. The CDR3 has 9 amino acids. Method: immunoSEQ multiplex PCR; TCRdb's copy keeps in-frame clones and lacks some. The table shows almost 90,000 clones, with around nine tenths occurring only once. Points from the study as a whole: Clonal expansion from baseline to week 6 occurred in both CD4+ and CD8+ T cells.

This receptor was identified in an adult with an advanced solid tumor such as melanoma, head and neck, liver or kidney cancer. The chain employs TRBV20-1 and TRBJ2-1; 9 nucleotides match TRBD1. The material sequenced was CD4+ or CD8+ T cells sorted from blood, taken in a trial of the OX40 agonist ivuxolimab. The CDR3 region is CSPGTGKFF. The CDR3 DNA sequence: TGCAGTCCCGGGACAGGGAAGTTCTTC.